This T cell receptor beta chain appears in the sequencing data of a study of T cell responses to AZD1222 COVID-19 vaccine. TCRdb keeps only in-frame clones here, not all; method: immunoSEQ multiplex PCR. This sample yields more than 110,000 clones, of which approximately 90% are seen a single time; about 3.5% belongs to the top ten. Trimming took 5 bases from V and 1 from J, leaving 12 bases between them. The CDR3 has 14 residues. Germline V gene lookup returns CDR1 SGHAT and CDR2 FQNNGV. The sequencing here drew on peripheral blood, taken on day 0 of AZD1222 vaccination. The chain has TRBV11-2 and TRBJ2-7; tentative D call: TRBD2 (5 bases). This receptor was identified in an adult in good health. CDR3 region: CASSPRAVSYEQYF. The CDR3 DNA sequence: TGTGCCAGCAGCCCCAGAGCGGTATCCTACGAGCAGTACTTC.